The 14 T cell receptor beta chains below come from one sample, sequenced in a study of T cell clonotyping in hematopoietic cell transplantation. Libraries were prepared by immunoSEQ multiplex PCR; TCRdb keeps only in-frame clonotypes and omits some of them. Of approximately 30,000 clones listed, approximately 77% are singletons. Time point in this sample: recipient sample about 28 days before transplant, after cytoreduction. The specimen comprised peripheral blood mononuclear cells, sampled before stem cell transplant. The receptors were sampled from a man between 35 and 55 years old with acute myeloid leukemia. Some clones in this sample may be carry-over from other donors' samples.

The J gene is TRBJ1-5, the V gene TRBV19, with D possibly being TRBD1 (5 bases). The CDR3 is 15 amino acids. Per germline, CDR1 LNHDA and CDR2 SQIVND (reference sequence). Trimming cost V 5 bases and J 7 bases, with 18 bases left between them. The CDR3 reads CASSRQGGVGQPQHF. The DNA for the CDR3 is TGTGCCAGTAGTCGGCAGGGAGGGGTAGGACAGCCCCAGCATTTT.

Here the CDR3 reads CSVANSGASDTQYF. The CDR3 region has the DNA TGCAGCGTTGCTAATAGCGGGGCCTCAGATACGCAGTATTTT. The gene calls are TRBV29-1 and TRBJ2-3; 8 bases line up with TRBD2. V gave up 4 bases and J gave up 4 bases; unmatched junction bases: 7. The CDR3 spans 14 residues. Germline V gene sequence: CDR1 SQVTM, CDR2 ANQGSEA.

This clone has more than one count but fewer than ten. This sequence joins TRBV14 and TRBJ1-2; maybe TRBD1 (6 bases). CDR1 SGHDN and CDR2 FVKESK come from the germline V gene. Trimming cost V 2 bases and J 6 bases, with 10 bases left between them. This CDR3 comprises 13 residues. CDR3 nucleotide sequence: TGTGCCAGCAGCCAAAGGGACATAAATGGCTACACCTTC. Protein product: CASSQRDINGYTF. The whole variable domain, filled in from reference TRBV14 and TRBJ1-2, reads EAGVTQFPSHSVIEKGQTVTLRCDPISGHDNLYWYRRVMGKEIKFLLHFVKESKQDESGMPNNRFLAERTGGTYSTLKVQPAELEDSGVYFCASSQRDINGYTFGSGTRLTVV.

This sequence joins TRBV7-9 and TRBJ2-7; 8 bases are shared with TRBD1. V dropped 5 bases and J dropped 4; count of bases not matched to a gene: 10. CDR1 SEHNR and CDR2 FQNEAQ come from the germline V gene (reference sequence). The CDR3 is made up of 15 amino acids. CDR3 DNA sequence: TGTGCCAGCAGCCCATCCTGGGACAGGCAATACGAGCAGTACTTC. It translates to CASSPSWDRQYEQYF.

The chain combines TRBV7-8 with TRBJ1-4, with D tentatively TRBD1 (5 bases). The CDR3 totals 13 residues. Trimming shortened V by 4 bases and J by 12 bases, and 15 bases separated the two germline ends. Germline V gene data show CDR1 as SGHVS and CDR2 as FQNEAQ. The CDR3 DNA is TGTGCCAGCAGCTCGGGACGAACTGGGGAACTGTTTTTT. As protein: CASSSGRTGELFF.

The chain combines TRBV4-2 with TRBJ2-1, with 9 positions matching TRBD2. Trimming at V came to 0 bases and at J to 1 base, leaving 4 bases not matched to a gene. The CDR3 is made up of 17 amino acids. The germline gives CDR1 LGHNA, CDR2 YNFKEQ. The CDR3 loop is CASSQEGGLASYNEQFF. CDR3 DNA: TGTGCCAGCAGCCAAGAGGGGGGACTAGCATCCTACAATGAGCAGTTCTTC.

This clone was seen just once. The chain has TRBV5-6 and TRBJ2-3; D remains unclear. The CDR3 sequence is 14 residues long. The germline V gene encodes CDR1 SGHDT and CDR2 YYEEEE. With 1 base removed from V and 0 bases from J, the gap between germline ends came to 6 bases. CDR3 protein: CASSLSHSTDTQYF. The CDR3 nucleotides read TGTGCCAGCAGCTTGTCGCACAGCACAGATACGCAGTATTTT. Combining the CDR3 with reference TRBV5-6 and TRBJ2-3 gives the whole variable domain DAGVTQSPTHLIKTRGQQVTLRCSPKSGHDTVSWYQQALGQGPQFIFQYYEEEERQRGNFPDRFSGHQFPNYSSELNVNALLLGDSALYLCASSLSHSTDTQYFGPGTRLTVL.

The CDR3 DNA is TGTGCCAGCAGTGAAGTCGGGGGGGGCACTGAAGCTTTCTTT. As protein: CASSEVGGGTEAFF. The chain couples TRBV6-1 to TRBJ1-1; perhaps TRBD1 as D (5 bases). Germline CDR1 is MNHNS and CDR2 is SASEGT. The CDR3 is made up of 14 amino acids. V shed 1 base and J shed 4 bases, with 10 bases lying between them.

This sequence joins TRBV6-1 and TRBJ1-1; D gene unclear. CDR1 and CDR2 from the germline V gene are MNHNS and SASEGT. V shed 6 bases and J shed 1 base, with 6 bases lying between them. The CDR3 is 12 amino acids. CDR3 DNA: TGTGCCAGCAGGAGCGCGAACACTGAAGCTTTCTTT. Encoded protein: CASRSANTEAFF.

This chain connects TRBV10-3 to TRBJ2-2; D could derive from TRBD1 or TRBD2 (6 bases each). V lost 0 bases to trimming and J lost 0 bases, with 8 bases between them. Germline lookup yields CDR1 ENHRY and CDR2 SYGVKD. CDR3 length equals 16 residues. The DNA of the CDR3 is TGTGCCATCAGTGAGTCAGGGGGGACGAACACCGGGGAGCTGTTTTTT. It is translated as CAISESGGTNTGELFF.

In nucleotides, the CDR3 is TGTGCCAGCAGCCCGTGGGAGGCAGATACGCAGTATTTT. It translates to CASSPWEADTQYF. V usage is TRBV7-8 and J usage is TRBJ2-3; maybe TRBD2 (6 bases). The CDR3 totals 13 residues. Germline V gene sequence: CDR1 SGHVS, CDR2 FQNEAQ. V lost 5 bases to trimming and J lost 4 bases, with 10 bases between them.

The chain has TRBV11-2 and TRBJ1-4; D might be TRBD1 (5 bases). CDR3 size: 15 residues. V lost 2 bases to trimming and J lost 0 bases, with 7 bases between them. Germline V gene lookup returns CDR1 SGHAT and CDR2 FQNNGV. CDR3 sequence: CASSLQGATNEKLFF. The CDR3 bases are TGTGCCAGCAGCTTACAGGGTGCAACTAATGAAAAACTGTTTTTT.

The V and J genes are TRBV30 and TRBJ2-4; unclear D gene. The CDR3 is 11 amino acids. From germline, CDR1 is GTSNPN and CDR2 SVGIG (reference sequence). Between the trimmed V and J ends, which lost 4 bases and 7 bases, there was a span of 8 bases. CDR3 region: CAWTNGNIQYF. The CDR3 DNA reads TGTGCCTGGACGAACGGGAACATTCAGTACTTC.

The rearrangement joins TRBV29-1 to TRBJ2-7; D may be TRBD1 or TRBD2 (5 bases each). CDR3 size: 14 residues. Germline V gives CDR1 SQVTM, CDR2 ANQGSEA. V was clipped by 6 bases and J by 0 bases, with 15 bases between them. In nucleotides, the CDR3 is TGCAGCGTCCGGGACGTCTCGAGCTCCTACGAGCAGTACTTC. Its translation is CSVRDVSSSYEQYF.